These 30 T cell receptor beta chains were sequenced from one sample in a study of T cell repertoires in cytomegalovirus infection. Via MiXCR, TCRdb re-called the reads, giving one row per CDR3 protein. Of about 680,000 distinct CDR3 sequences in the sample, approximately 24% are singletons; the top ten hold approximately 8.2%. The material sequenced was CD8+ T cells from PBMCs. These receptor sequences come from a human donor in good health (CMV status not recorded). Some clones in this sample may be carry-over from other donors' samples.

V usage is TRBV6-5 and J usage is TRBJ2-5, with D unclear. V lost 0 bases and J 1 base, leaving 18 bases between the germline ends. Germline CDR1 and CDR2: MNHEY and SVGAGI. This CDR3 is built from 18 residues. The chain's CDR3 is CASSYSILVPHPQETQYF. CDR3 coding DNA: TGTGCCAGCAGTTACTCGATATTAGTGCCTCACCCCCAAGAGACCCAGTACTTC.

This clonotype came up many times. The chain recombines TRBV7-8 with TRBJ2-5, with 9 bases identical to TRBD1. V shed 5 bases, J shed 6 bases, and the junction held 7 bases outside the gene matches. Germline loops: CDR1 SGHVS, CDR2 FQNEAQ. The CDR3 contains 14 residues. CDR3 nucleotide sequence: TGTGCCAGCAGCGGTGGGACAGGGCGAAAGACCCAGTACTTC. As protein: CASSGGTGRKTQYF.

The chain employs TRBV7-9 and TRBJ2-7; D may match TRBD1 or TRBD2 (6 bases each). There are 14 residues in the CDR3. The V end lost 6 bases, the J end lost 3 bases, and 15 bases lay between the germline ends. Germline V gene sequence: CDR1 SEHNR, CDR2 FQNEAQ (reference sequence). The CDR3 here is CASRQEGVVYEQYF. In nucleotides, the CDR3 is TGTGCCAGCAGACAGGAGGGGGTAGTCTACGAGCAGTACTTC.

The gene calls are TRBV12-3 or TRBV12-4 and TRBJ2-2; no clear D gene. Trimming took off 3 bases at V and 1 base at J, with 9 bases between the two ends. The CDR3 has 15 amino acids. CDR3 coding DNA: TGTGCCAGCAGTTTCTCGTCAGAGAACACCGGGGAGCTGTTTTTT. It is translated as CASSFSSENTGELFF.

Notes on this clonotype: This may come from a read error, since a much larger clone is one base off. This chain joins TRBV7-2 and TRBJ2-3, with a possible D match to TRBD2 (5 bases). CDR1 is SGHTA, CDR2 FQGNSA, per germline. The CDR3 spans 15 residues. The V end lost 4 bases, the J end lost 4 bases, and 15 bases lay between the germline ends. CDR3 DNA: TGTGCCAGCAGCTCCAGGACTCTTGAGGCAGATACGCAGTATTTT. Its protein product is CASSSRTLEADTQYF.

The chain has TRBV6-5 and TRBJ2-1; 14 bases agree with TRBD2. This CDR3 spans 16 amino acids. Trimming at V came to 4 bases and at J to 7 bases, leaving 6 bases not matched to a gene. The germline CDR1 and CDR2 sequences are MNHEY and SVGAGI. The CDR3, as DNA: TGTGCCAGCAGTTTCCCCGGGACTAGCGGGGGAAATGAGCAGTTCTTC. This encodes CASSFPGTSGGNEQFF.

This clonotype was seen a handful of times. CDR3: CASRAPGPGYGYTF. The CDR3 coding sequence is TGTGCCAGCAGGGCTCCGGGACCGGGCTATGGCTACACCTTC. The chain carries TRBV25-1 and TRBJ1-2; a weak D match, TRBD1 (5 bases). V lost 6 bases and J lost 4, with 15 bases in between. Germline V gene lookup returns CDR1 MGHDK and CDR2 SYGVNS. The CDR3 sequence is 14 residues long.

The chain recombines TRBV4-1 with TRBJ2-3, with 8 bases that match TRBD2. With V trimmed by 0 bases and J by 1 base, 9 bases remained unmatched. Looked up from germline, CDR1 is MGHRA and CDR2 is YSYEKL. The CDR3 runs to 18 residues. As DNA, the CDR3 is TGCGCCAGCAGCCAAGATAGGCCAGCGGGGGATGGCACAGATACGCAGTATTTT. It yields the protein CASSQDRPAGDGTDTQYF.

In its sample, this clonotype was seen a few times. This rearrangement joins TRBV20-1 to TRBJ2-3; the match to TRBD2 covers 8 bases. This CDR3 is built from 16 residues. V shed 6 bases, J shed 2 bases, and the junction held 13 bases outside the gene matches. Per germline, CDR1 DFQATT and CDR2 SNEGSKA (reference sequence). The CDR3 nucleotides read TGCAGTGCCCCCGACTGGGCGGGGGGATTCACAGATACGCAGTATTTT. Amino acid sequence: CSAPDWAGGFTDTQYF.

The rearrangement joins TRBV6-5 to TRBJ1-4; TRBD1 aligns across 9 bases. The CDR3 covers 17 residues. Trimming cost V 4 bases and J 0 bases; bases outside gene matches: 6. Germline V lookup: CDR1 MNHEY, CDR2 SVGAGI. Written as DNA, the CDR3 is TGTGCCAGCAGTTTCTCGGGACAGGGATCAACTAATGAAAAACTGTTTTTT. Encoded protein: CASSFSGQGSTNEKLFF.

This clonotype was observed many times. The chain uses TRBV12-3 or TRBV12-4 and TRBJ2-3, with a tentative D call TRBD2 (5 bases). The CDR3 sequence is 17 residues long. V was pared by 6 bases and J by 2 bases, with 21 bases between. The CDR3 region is CASSPGDKGLFTDTQYF. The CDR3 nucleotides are TGTGCCAGCAGCCCCGGGGATAAGGGTCTCTTCACAGATACGCAGTATTTT.

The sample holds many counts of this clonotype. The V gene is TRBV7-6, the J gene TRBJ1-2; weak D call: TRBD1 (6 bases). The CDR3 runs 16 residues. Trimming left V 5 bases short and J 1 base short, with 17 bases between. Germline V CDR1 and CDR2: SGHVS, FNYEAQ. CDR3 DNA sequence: TGTGCCAGCAGCCCCTTCGGGGGCCCGCTTAACTATGGCTACACCTTC. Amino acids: CASSPFGGPLNYGYTF.

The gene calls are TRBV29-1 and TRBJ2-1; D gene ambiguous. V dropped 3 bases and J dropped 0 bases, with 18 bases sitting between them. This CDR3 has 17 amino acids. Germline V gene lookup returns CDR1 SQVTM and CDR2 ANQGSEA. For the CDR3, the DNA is TGCAGCGTTGACGGCGCCCGGCAGCGCCGCTCCTACAATGAGCAGTTCTTC. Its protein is CSVDGARQRRSYNEQFF.

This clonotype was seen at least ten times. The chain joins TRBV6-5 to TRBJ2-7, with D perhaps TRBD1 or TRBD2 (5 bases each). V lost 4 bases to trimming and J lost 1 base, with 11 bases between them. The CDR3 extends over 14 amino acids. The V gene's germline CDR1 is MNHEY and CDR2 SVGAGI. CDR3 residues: CASSSGTHSYEQYF. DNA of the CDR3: TGTGCCAGCAGTTCCGGGACCCATTCCTACGAGCAGTACTTC.

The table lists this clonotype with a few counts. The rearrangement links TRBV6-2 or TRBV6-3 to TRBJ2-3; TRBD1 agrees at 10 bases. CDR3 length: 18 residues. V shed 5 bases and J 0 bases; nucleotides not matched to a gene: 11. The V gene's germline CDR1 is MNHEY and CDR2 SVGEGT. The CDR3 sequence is CASSRNRDRGPSTDTQYF. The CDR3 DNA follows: TGTGCCAGCAGTCGAAACCGGGACAGGGGTCCTAGCACAGATACGCAGTATTTT.

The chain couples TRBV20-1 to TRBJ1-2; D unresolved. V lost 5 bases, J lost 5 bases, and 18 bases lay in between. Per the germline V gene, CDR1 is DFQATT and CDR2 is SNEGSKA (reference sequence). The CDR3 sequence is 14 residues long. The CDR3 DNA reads TGCAGTGCTCCCACGAAGCCTGAGGAATATGGCTACACCTTC. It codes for CSAPTKPEEYGYTF.

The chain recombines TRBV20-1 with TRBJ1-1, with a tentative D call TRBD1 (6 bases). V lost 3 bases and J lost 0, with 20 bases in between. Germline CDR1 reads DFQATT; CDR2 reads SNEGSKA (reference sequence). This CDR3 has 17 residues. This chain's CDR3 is CSARRLDQGPMNTEAFF. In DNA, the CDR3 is TGCAGTGCTAGGCGCTTAGATCAGGGGCCCATGAACACTGAAGCTTTCTTT.

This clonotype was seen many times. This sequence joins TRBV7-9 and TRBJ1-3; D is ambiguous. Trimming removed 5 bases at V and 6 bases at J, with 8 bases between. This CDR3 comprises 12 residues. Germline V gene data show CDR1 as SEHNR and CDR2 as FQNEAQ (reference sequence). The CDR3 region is CASSPRLNTIYF. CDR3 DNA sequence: TGTGCCAGCAGCCCTCGACTAAACACCATATATTTT.

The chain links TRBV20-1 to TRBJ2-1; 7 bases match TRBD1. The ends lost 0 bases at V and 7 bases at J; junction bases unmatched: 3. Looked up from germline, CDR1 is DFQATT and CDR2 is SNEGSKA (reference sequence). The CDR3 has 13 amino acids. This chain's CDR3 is CSARDPQGNEQFF. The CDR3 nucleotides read TGCAGTGCTAGAGACCCACAGGGGAATGAGCAGTTCTTC.

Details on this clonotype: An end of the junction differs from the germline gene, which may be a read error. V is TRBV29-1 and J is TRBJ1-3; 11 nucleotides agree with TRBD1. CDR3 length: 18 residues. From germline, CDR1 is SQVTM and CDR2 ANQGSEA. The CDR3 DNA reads TGCAGCGTTGTCGGAGCGGAAGGGACAGGGGGTGTTGGACACACCATATATTTT. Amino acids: CSVVGAEGTGGVGHTIYF.

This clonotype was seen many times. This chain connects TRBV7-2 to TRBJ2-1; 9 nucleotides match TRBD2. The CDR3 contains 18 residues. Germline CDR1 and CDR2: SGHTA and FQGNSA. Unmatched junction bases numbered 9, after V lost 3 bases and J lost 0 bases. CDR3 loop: CASSLGKRGASSYNEQFF. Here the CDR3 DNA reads TGTGCCAGCAGCTTGGGAAAGCGGGGGGCCAGCTCCTACAATGAGCAGTTCTTC.

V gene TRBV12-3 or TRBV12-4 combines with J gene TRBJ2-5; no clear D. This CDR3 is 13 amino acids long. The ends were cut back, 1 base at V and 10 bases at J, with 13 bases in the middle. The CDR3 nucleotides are TGTGCCAGCAGTTTAGGAGGCTTGGGCGGCCAGTACTTC. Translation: CASSLGGLGGQYF.

CDR3 coding DNA: TGTGCCAGCAGCCCCGACGAGGATGGCTACACCTTC. Translation gives CASSPDEDGYTF. J is TRBJ1-2 and V is TRBV7-6; the D is unclear. This CDR3 has 12 residues. Looked up from germline, CDR1 is SGHVS and CDR2 is FNYEAQ. V lost 5 bases and J lost 6, with 10 bases in between.

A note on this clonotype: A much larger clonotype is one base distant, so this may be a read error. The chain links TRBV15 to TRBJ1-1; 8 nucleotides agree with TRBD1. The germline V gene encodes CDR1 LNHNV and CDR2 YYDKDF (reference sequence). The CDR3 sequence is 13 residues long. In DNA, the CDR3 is TGTGTCACCAGCAAGGACAGGGTGGATGAAGCTTTCTTT. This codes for CVTSKDRVDEAFF.

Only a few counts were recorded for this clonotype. CDR3 DNA: TGCAGCGTTGATTGGGTAGCGATGGAGACCCAGTACTTC. It is translated as CSVDWVAMETQYF. The V call is TRBV29-1, the J call TRBJ2-5; weak D call: TRBD2 (5 bases). Germline loops: CDR1 SQVTM, CDR2 ANQGSEA. The V end was cut by 3 bases, the J end by 5 bases, with 13 bases between. The length of the CDR3 is 13 residues.

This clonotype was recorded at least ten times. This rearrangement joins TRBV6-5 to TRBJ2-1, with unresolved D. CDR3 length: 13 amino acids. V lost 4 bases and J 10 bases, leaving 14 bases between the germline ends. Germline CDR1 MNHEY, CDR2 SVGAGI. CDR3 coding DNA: TGTGCCAGCAGTTCCGTTGGGTCATTGGAGCAGTTCTTC. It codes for CASSSVGSLEQFF.

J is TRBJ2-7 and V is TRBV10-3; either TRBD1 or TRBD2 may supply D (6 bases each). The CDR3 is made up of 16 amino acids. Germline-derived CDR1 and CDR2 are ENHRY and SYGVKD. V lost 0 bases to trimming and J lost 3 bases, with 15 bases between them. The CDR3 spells CAISESGGRENYEQYV. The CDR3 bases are TGTGCCATCAGTGAGTCTGGGGGGCGCGAAAACTACGAGCAGTACGTC.

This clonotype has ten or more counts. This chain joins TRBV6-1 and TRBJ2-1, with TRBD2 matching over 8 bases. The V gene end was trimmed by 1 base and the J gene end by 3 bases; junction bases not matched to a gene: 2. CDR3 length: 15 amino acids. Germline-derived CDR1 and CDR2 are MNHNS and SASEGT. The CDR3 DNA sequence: TGTGCCAGCAGTGAAGGCGGGGGGCGCTACAATGAGCAGTTCTTC. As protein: CASSEGGGRYNEQFF.

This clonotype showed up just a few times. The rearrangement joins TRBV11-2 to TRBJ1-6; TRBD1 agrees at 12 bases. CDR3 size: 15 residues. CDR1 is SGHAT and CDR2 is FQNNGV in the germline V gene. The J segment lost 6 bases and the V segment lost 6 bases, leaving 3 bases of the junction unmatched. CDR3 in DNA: TGTGCCAGCAGGGGGACAGGGGGCCGTAATTCACCCCTCCACTTT. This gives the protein CASRGTGGRNSPLHF. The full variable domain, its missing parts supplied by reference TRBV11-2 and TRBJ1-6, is EAGVAQSPRYKIIEKRQSVAFWCNPISGHATLYWYQQILGQGPKLLIQFQNNGVVDDSQLPKDRFSAERLKGVDSTLKIQPAKLEDSAVYLCASRGTGGRNSPLHFGNGTRLTVT.

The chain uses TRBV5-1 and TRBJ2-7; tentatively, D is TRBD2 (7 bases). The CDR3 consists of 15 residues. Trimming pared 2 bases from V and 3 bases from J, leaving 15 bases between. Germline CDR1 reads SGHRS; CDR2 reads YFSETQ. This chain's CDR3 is CASSLFGGQFYEQYF. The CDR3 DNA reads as TGCGCCAGCAGCTTATTCGGGGGGCAGTTCTACGAGCAGTACTTC.